The 21 T cell receptor beta chains below come from one sample, sequenced in a study of T-cell memory formation after mild COVID-19. MiXCR, run by TCRdb on the 5' RACE reads, gives a single entry per CDR3 protein. Seen here are roughly 610,000 distinct CDR3 sequences, 15% to 20% observed once, and the top ten hold less than 10%. Sequencing was done on a sample of PBMCs or a T cell subset sorted from them (not recorded which). Every receptor here comes from an adult woman who had mild COVID-19 (a few samples of this study predate the infection). Cell type and time point are not known.

This clonotype was observed a few times. The V gene is TRBV5-1, the J gene TRBJ2-2; D call uncertain. Deletions cut 0 bases from V and 3 bases from J, with 9 bases between. The CDR3 totals 15 residues. Looked up from germline, CDR1 is SGHRS and CDR2 is YFSETQ. This CDR3 is CASSLVLADTGELFF. The CDR3 coding sequence is TGCGCCAGCAGCTTGGTATTAGCAGACACCGGGGAGCTGTTTTTT.

This chain uses TRBV20-1 with TRBJ2-5; D is perhaps TRBD2 (6 bases). Germline V gives CDR1 DFQATT, CDR2 SNEGSKA (reference sequence). The length of the CDR3 is 13 residues. Trimming took off 3 bases at V and 5 bases at J, with 13 bases between the two ends. This CDR3 reads CSARVSGGETQYF. The CDR3 nucleotides are TGCAGTGCTAGGGTCTCTGGGGGGGAGACCCAGTACTTC.

This clonotype was detected a few times. The rearrangement joins TRBV7-2 to TRBJ2-7, with 9 bases identical to TRBD2. CDR3 length: 16 amino acids. Germline CDR1 reads SGHTA; CDR2 reads FQGNSA. V shed 5 bases and J 5 bases; nucleotides not matched to a gene: 13. The CDR3 DNA is TGTGCCAGCAGCGGAACCCGAAGCGGGAGGATCAACGAGCAGTACTTC. It translates to CASSGTRSGRINEQYF.

This clonotype was observed many times. The chain combines TRBV15 with TRBJ1-2, with TRBD1 as a possible D gene (5 bases). This CDR3 spans 14 amino acids. V was trimmed by 3 bases and J by 7 bases, leaving 15 bases between them. Germline lookup yields CDR1 LNHNV and CDR2 YYDKDF (reference sequence). CDR3 region: CATSRGRAGGGYTF. DNA for the CDR3: TGTGCCACCAGCAGGGGACGGGCTGGCGGTGGCTACACCTTC.

This clonotype occurred a few times. The chain joins TRBV7-3 to TRBJ1-6, with unresolved D. The CDR3 totals 13 residues. With 3 bases removed from V and 7 bases from J, the gap between germline ends came to 7 bases. Germline CDR1 is SGHTA and CDR2 is FQGTGA. CDR3 in DNA: TGTGCCAGCAGCTTTAATATGAATTCACCCCTCCACTTT. Its translation is CASSFNMNSPLHF.

This clonotype appeared a few times. The CDR3: CAARIGLGLAGAATYNEQFF. In nucleotides, the CDR3 is TGTGCCGCGAGAATCGGGTTGGGACTAGCGGGGGCTGCCACCTACAATGAGCAGTTCTTC. The gene calls are TRBV6-1 and TRBJ2-1; TRBD2 aligns across 14 bases. From germline, CDR1 is MNHNS and CDR2 SASEGT. V lost 11 bases and J lost 2; bases outside the gene matches: 20. This CDR3 contains 20 residues.

This clonotype was seen a handful of times. The V call is TRBV5-1, the J call TRBJ2-5; 10 bases agree with TRBD1. Germline CDR1 is SGHRS and CDR2 is YFSETQ. The ends lost 5 bases at V and 2 bases at J; junction bases unmatched: 3. The CDR3 sequence is 14 residues long. The CDR3 loop is CASRTGGRQETQYF. As DNA, the CDR3 is TGCGCCAGCAGGACAGGGGGCCGACAAGAGACCCAGTACTTC.

The chain combines TRBV5-8 with TRBJ2-1; D may be TRBD1 (6 bases). With 3 bases removed from V and 0 bases from J, the gap between germline ends came to 10 bases. CDR1 and CDR2 from the germline V gene are SGHTS and YDEGEE. CDR3 size: 15 residues. CDR3 loop: CASSSTGYSYNEQFF. The CDR3 bases are TGTGCCAGCAGCTCCACAGGGTACTCCTACAATGAGCAGTTCTTC.

The CDR3: CASSFWGRQGSYYGYTF. The CDR3, as DNA: TGTGCCAGCAGTTTCTGGGGGAGACAGGGGTCCTACTATGGCTACACCTTC. This rearrangement joins TRBV12-3 or TRBV12-4 to TRBJ1-2, with 8 nucleotides matching TRBD1. V shed 3 bases, J shed 3 bases, and the junction held 12 bases outside the gene matches. CDR3 size: 17 residues.

This clonotype appeared many times. The chain joins TRBV7-9 to TRBJ2-3, with D uncertain. This CDR3 region has 14 residues. Germline V gene lookup returns CDR1 SEHNR and CDR2 FQNEAQ (reference sequence). The V and J ends lost 5 bases and 0 bases respectively, with 9 bases between them. CDR3 in amino acids: CASSPGPSTDTQYF. For the CDR3, the DNA is TGTGCCAGCAGCCCGGGTCCGAGCACAGATACGCAGTATTTT.

The rearrangement joins TRBV4-1 to TRBJ2-5, with 8 bases fitting TRBD2. V gave up 5 bases and J gave up 5 bases; unmatched junction bases: 13. The CDR3 totals 16 residues. CDR1 MGHRA and CDR2 YSYEKL come from the germline V gene. CDR3 amino acids: CASSTIAGLSRETQYF. CDR3 coding DNA: TGCGCCAGCAGCACGATAGCGGGACTCTCCCGTGAGACCCAGTACTTC.

The CDR3 DNA is TGTGCCAGCAGTCCAGCGGTAGGGAGCTCCTACGAGCAGTACTTC. Translating gives CASSPAVGSSYEQYF. V and J are TRBV2 and TRBJ2-7; tentatively, D is TRBD2 (5 bases). V dropped 5 bases and J dropped 0 bases, with 14 bases sitting between them. The CDR3 is 15 amino acids. The germline gives CDR1 SNHLY, CDR2 FYNNEI.

A few counts support this clonotype. The V and J genes are TRBV7-9 and TRBJ1-1; weak D call: TRBD1 (5 bases). Germline V lookup: CDR1 SEHNR, CDR2 FQNEAQ (reference sequence). This CDR3 is 19 amino acids long. V dropped 4 bases and J dropped 3 bases, with 27 bases sitting between them. The CDR3 coding sequence is TGTGCCAGCAGCTCCGGCTCTACACCGGGGACCCCCTGGGACACTGAAGCTTTCTTT. Residues: CASSSGSTPGTPWDTEAFF.

The chain joins TRBV5-1 to TRBJ2-3; 9 nucleotides agree with TRBD2. With V trimmed by 4 bases and J by 1 base, 7 bases remained unmatched. This CDR3 contains 16 residues. CDR1 is SGHRS and CDR2 is YFSETQ in the germline V gene. For the CDR3, the DNA is TGCGCCAGCAGCCGCCGATCTAGCGGGGGCACAGATACGCAGTATTTT. As protein: CASSRRSSGGTDTQYF.

This clonotype was counted only a few times. This chain joins TRBV3-1 and TRBJ1-5; 10 bases fit TRBD1. CDR1 and CDR2 from the germline V gene are LGHDT and YNNKEL (reference sequence). This CDR3 spans 16 amino acids. Trimming took 1 base from V and 4 from J; bases not matched to a gene: 4. For the CDR3, the DNA is TGTGCCAGCAGCCAAGGAGGACAGGGGGTGAATCAGCCCCAGCATTTT. The encoded protein is CASSQGGQGVNQPQHF.

The V gene is TRBV6-5, the J gene TRBJ2-7; TRBD2 might be the D (6 bases). Germline CDR1 is MNHEY and CDR2 is SVGAGI. The CDR3 spans 11 residues. V lost 7 bases to trimming and J lost 3 bases, with 7 bases between them. The DNA for the CDR3 is TGTGCCAGCAAGGAGGGCTACGAGCAGTACTTC. As protein: CASKEGYEQYF.

The table lists this clonotype with a few counts. This sequence joins TRBV6-1 and TRBJ1-1, with a tentative D call TRBD1 (6 bases). The CDR3 totals 15 residues. CDR1 and CDR2 (germline): MNHNS, SASEGT. Trimming shortened V by 5 bases and J by 1 base, and 14 bases separated the two germline ends. The CDR3 DNA sequence: TGTGCCAGCAGTCTAACGGACAGCCAGAACACTGAAGCTTTCTTT. Its translation is CASSLTDSQNTEAFF.

In DNA form, the CDR3 reads TGCAGTGCTAGTCCCGGGACTAACGTTCACAATGAGCAGTTCTTC. It yields the protein CSASPGTNVHNEQFF. The gene calls are TRBV20-1 and TRBJ2-1; TRBD2 matches at 7 bases. V dropped 3 bases and J dropped 5; count of bases not matched to a gene: 10. Germline V lookup: CDR1 DFQATT, CDR2 SNEGSKA (reference sequence). CDR3 length: 15 residues.

This clonotype was picked up a small number of times. The rearrangement uses TRBV21-1 and TRBJ2-1. TRBV21-1 is deemed a pseudogene. The CDR3 runs 12 residues. Here the CDR3 reads CARPKWYNEQFF. CDR3 nucleotide sequence: TGTGCCCGCCCGAAGTGGTACAATGAGCAGTTCTTC.

This clonotype has only a few counts. V and J are TRBV12-3 or TRBV12-4 and TRBJ1-2; a weak D match, TRBD1 (6 bases). CDR3 length: 14 amino acids. The V end lost 6 bases, the J end lost 5 bases, and 16 bases lay between the germline ends. CDR3 sequence: CASSPRTADYGYTF. CDR3 coding DNA: TGTGCCAGCAGCCCCAGGACAGCCGATTATGGCTACACCTTC.

The chain has TRBV18 and TRBJ2-1; 9 bases are shared with TRBD1. Germline values: CDR1 KGHSH, CDR2 LQKENI. The CDR3 spans 19 residues. V trimming: 2 bases; J trimming: 8 bases; junction bases outside the gene matches: 19. CDR3 amino acids: CASSPRLTGRGQGKDEQFF. DNA of the CDR3: TGTGCCAGCTCACCAAGGTTAACAGGCCGGGGACAGGGAAAAGATGAGCAGTTCTTC.